This T cell receptor (beta chain) derives from a study of brain T cells in children with intractable seizures. Findings and limits, study-wide: Only CDR3 sequence similarity suggested viral specificity, without known HCMV serostatus.

Concerning this clone itself: The antigen is unknown.

The CDR3 extends over 19 amino acids. After removal of 4 bases from V and 0 bases from J, the junction contained 15 bases not matched to a gene. Germline CDR1 reads MGHRA; CDR2 reads YSYEKL. Sequencing was limited to surgery cases with top T cell transcript signatures in brain tissue. Measured with immunoSEQ multiplex PCR; TCRdb has only the in-frame clones, and not every one. The data show 60,000 to 85,000 clones, about 93% seen once. Sequenced here: peripheral blood, sampled at surgery. The chain links TRBV4-1 to TRBJ2-5; 9 bases align to TRBD2. This receptor was obtained from a boy under three years old with tuberous sclerosis and intractable seizures. The CDR3 is CASSPSKLSSGGYQETQYF. DNA of the CDR3: TGCGCCAGCAGCCCGTCGAAACTTTCCAGCGGGGGGTACCAAGAGACCCAGTACTTC.